A single T cell receptor (beta chain) is shown here with its context. The antigen remains unidentified. This record comes from a study of cytomegalovirus exposure and HLA in healthy donors. Germline V gene lookup returns CDR1 LNHDA and CDR2 SQIVND (reference sequence). V shed 6 bases and J 4 bases; nucleotides not matched to a gene: 9. The CDR3 covers 17 residues. Primers: 60 Vbeta forward and 13 Jbeta reverse. Authors' methods: An analysis performed later counted 75 million to 80 million unique TCR beta chains (around 9.9 million of them shared). The repertoire was sequenced with immunoSEQ multiplex PCR; TCRdb's copy has only in-frame clones and lacks some. The V and J calls and clone size were taken over from that table, and D and trimming were inferred from the DNA. The sample has over 200,000 clones, roughly 91% seen once. Study results and caveats: An analysis that was carried out later associated fewer than 20,000 TCR beta sequences with HLA alleles at 0.05 false discovery rate. Most subjects had HLA-A and HLA-B alleles reportedly predicted accurately by TCR beta sequences. Within a later analysis, the majority of CMV-associated TCR beta chains appeared HLA-restricted.

The sequencing sample was made of PBMCs. V usage is TRBV19 and J usage is TRBJ2-6; 10 nucleotides line up with TRBD1. The receptor comes from a woman under 30 in good health and CMV-seronegative. CDR3 coding DNA: TGTGCCAGTAGCCCGGGGACAGGGGTGGCCGGGGCCAACGTCCTGACTTTC. Its protein is CASSPGTGVAGANVLTF.